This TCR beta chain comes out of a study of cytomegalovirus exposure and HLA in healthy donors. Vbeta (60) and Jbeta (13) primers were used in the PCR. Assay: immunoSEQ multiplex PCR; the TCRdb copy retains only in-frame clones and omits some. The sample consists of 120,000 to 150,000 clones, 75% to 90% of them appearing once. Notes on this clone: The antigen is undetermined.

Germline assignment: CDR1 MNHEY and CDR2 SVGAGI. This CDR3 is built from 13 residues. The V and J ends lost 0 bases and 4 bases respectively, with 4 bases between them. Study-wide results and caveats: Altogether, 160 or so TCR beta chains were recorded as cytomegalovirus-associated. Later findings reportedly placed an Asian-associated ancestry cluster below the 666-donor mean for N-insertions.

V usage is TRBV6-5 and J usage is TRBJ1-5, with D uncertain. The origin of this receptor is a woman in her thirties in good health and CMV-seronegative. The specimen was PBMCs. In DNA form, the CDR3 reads TGTGCCAGCAGTTACTCCTCTAATCAGCCCCAGCATTTT. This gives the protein CASSYSSNQPQHF.